The rows below give T cell receptor delta chains drawn from one sample of a study of gamma-delta chains in newborns, infants, children. TCRdb re-called the reads via CATT. The sample gives some 11,000 delta-chain clones, around 3.5% of which show up once; about 8.1% is in the top ten. The sequencing input was blood. The receptors were sampled from a child who was a newborn, infant or young child, either healthy, febrile or measles-vaccinated (not recorded which). Each CDR3 is given with its conserved first and last residue. Fields, in order: V gene, clone size, D gene, J gene, CDR3 protein, CDR3 DNA. A D gene is named only where the DNA matches it firmly. Some rows mark clone size as missing; the rest say once, few, many or name a class of expanded clone.

TRAV29/DV5	-	TRDD3	TRDJ1	CAALGIRGGPNTDKLIF	TGTGCAGCCCTCGGAATCCGTGGGGGACCCAACACCGATAAACTCATCTTT
TRDV1	-	TRDD3	TRDJ1	CALGPKWLGVTDKLIF	TGTGCTCTTGGGCCTAAATGGCTGGGGGTCACCGATAAACTCATCTTT
TRDV1	few	TRDD3	TRDJ1	CALGVKKGLPKRGNYWGIRVTDKLIF	TGTGCTCTTGGGGTAAAAAAGGGCCTTCCTAAGAGGGGGAACTACTGGGGGATACGAGTCACCGATAAACTCATCTTT
TRDV2	medium-sized	-	TRDJ3	CACDAVEPSSWDTRQMFF	TGTGCCTGTGACGCCGTAGAGCCGAGCTCCTGGGACACCCGACAGATGTTTTTC
TRDV3	few	TRDD3	TRDJ1	CASKYWGTYTDKLIF	TGTGCCTCAAAATACTGGGGGACTTACACCGATAAACTCATCTTT
TRDV2	-	TRDD3	TRDJ3	CACDPLLGDTNWDTRQMFF	TGTGCCTGTGACCCCCTGCTGGGGGATACAAACTGGGACACCCGACAGATGTTTTTC
TRDV1	few	-	TRDJ1	CALGEGIPISPRIKLIF	TGTGCTCTTGGGGAAGGAATCCCGATCTCACCCAGAATTAAACTCATCTTT
TRDV1	-	-	TRDJ1	CALGPVPIYTDKLIF	TGTGCTCTTGGTCCCGTTCCCATCTACACCGATAAACTCATCTTT
TRDV1	-	TRDD3	TRDJ1	CALGAHLPPNLLGASDKLIF	TGTGCTCTTGGGGCTCATCTACCCCCTAATCTGCTGGGGGCTTCCGATAAACTCATCTTT
TRDV2	medium-sized	-	TRDJ1	CACDPFRVWEPTSAYTDKLIF	TGTGCCTGTGACCCCTTCCGAGTCTGGGAGCCTACAAGCGCGTACACCGATAAACTCATCTTT
TRDV2	-	TRDD3	TRDJ3	CACDTLLGDPTWDTRQMFF	TGTGCCTGTGACACCTTACTGGGGGATCCGACCTGGGACACCCGACAGATGTTTTTC
TRDV1	few	-	TRDJ1	CALGEREGGFPAHLDTDKLIF	TGTGCTCTTGGGGAACGTGAAGGGGGCTTCCCCGCCCACCTGGACACCGATAAACTCATCTTT
TRDV1	-	TRDD3	TRDJ1	CALGERDGWGTPTYTDKLIF	TGTGCTCTTGGGGAACGGGATGGTTGGGGGACCCCTACCTACACCGATAAACTCATCTTT
TRDV1	-	-	TRDJ1	CALVGGNLWTDKLIF	TGTGCTCTTGTTGGGGGTAACTTGTGGACCGATAAACTCATCTTT
TRDV1	medium-sized	-	TRDJ1	CALGELGFRYTDKLIF	TGTGCTCTTGGGGAACTGGGATTCCGATACACCGATAAACTCATCTTT
TRDV3	few	-	TRDJ1	CAFRRRGGFHYYTDKLIF	TGTGCCTTTAGGCGGAGGGGGGGCTTCCACTACTACACCGATAAACTCATCTTT
TRDV3	few	-	TRDJ1	CAFNPGIDKLIF	TGTGCCTTTAACCCTGGGATAGATAAACTCATCTTT
TRDV1	-	TRDD3	TRDJ1	CALDPGDTNTDKLIF	TGTGCTCTTGATCCGGGGGATACGAACACCGATAAACTCATCTTT
TRDV3	-	TRDD3	TRDJ1	CALVPAGDWGTRVKLIF	TGTGCCTTGGTTCCTGCGGGGGACTGGGGAACGCGGGTTAAACTCATCTTT
TRDV2	medium-sized	TRDD3	TRDJ1	CACDRINPSVRLGDKELIF	TGTGCCTGTGACCGAATCAACCCTTCCGTTCGACTGGGGGATAAAGAACTCATCTTT
TRDV2	-	-	TRDJ1	CACDTDYIDRAPRSDKLIF	TGTGCCTGTGACACCGATTATATTGATCGGGCCCCCCGGAGCGATAAACTCATCTTT
TRDV2	few	TRDD3	TRDJ2	CACDPVGDLAQLFF	TGTGCCTGTGACCCCGTGGGGGATTTAGCACAACTCTTCTTT
TRDV1	few	TRDD3	TRDJ1	CALGEGRHGYAYKLIF	TGTGCTCTTGGGGAAGGACGACACGGATACGCGTATAAACTCATCTTT
TRDV1	few	-	TRDJ1	CALGQSPYPPRRADKLIF	TGTGCTCTTGGACAGAGTCCTTACCCTCCGAGACGGGCCGATAAACTCATCTTT
TRDV2	medium-sized	TRDD3	TRDJ1	CACDALGDVGTDKLIF	TGTGCCTGTGACGCGCTGGGGGATGTGGGGACCGATAAACTCATCTTT
TRDV1	few	TRDD3	TRDJ1	CALGDQSPYWGIPQDTDKLIF	TGTGCTCTTGGGGACCAGTCCCCGTACTGGGGGATACCCCAGGACACCGATAAACTCATCTTT
TRDV1	-	TRDD3	TRDJ1	CALGELIRKTSVEDFTNLWDLSTGGSFLHGAKLIF	TGTGCTCTTGGGGAACTTATCAGGAAGACTTCCGTCGAGGATTTCACAAATTTGTGGGATCTCAGTACTGGGGGATCGTTTCTACACGGCGCGAAACTCATCTTT
TRDV2	medium-sized	TRDD3	TRDJ1	CACDILGAYTDKLIF	TGTGCCTGTGACATACTGGGGGCCTACACCGATAAACTCATCTTT
TRDV1	-	TRDD3	TRDJ2	CALGEHIYKLYGGYLTAQLFF	TGTGCTCTTGGGGAGCATATCTATAAATTGTATGGGGGATACTTGACAGCACAACTCTTCTTT
TRDV1	few	TRDD3	TRDJ1	CALGEGNPRPRDTGPTDKLIF	TGTGCTCTTGGGGAAGGGAACCCGCGTCCGAGGGATACCGGGCCCACCGATAAACTCATCTTT
TRDV1	-	-	TRDJ1	CALGDRSRVKLIF	TGTGCTCTTGGGGACCGCAGCCGGGTTAAACTCATCTTT
TRAV29/DV5	few	TRDD3	TRDJ2	CAASRRVRLRGGYATQLFF	TGTGCAGCCTCGAGGAGAGTTCGCCTCCGTGGGGGATACGCAACACAACTCTTCTTT
TRDV3	-	-	TRDJ1	CAFSPDWGSIWADKLIF	TGTGCCTTTTCGCCGGATTGGGGGTCAATATGGGCCGATAAACTCATCTTT
TRDV1	-	-	TRDJ2	CALGELSGLWVLTAQLFF	TGTGCTCTTGGGGAACTCTCGGGACTCTGGGTTTTGACAGCACAACTCTTCTTT
TRDV1	few	-	TRDJ1	CALGESTSVIPTGRGSYWVTPHTNTDKLIF	TGTGCTCTTGGGGAGTCTACCTCAGTGATCCCTACTGGGAGGGGGTCGTACTGGGTTACCCCTCACACTAACACCGATAAACTCATCTTT
TRDV2	medium-sized	TRDD3	TRDJ3	CACDTTGGPSSWDTRQMFF	TGTGCCTGTGACACTACTGGGGGGCCGAGCTCCTGGGACACCCGACAGATGTTTTTC
TRDV2	few	-	TRDJ1	CACDTMVVTGQRRIDKLIF	TGTGCCTGTGACACCATGGTGGTGACTGGGCAGAGGCGCATCGATAAACTCATCTTT
TRDV1	few	TRDD3	TRDJ1	CALGELVLVLGDRELIF	TGTGCTCTTGGGGAACTGGTCCTAGTACTGGGGGATAGGGAACTCATCTTT
TRDV2	-	-	TRDJ3	CACDKTVGAFSWDTRQMFF	TGTGCCTGTGACAAAACGGTCGGAGCTTTCTCCTGGGACACCCGACAGATGTTTTTC
TRDV1	few	TRDD2	TRDJ1	CALGEPLFLRVTKGDLNTDKLIF	TGTGCTCTTGGGGAACCTCTCTTCCTACGAGTCACAAAGGGGGACCTGAACACCGATAAACTCATCTTT
TRDV2	-	-	TRDJ1	CACDTVSGPAPQDKLIF	TGTGCCTGTGACACCGTATCGGGGCCCGCTCCTCAGGATAAACTCATCTTT
TRDV2	-	TRDD3	TRDJ1	CACDAVLGDTDKLIF	TGTGCCTGTGATGCCGTACTGGGGGACACCGATAAACTCATCTTT
TRDV2	-	TRDD3	TRDJ1	CACDPVLLGDLNTDKLIF	TGTGCCTGTGACCCTGTTTTGCTGGGGGATTTGAACACCGATAAACTCATCTTT
TRDV1	few	TRDD3	TRDJ1	CALGEPGLGGELIF	TGTGCTCTTGGGGAACCGGGACTGGGGGGGGAACTCATCTTT
TRDV1	few	-	TRDJ1	CALGGITKGDKLIF	TGTGCTCTTGGGGGAATAACTAAGGGCGATAAACTCATCTTT
TRDV2	-	TRDD3	TRDJ3	CACDPWGIRSWDTRQMFF	TGTGCCTGTGACCCCTGGGGGATACGCTCCTGGGACACCCGACAGATGTTTTTC
TRDV2	-	TRDD3	TRDJ1	CACDTLGDSKGNPLIF	TGTGCCTGTGACACGCTGGGGGATAGTAAAGGAAACCCACTCATCTTT
TRDV2	-	-	TRDJ1	CACDTAVGIEDKLIF	TGTGCCTGTGACACCGCAGTGGGGATTGAGGATAAACTCATCTTT
TRDV1	few	-	TRDJ1	CALGEQSRGNTDKLIF	TGTGCTCTTGGGGAACAATCCCGGGGGAACACCGATAAACTCATCTTT
TRDV2	few	TRDD3	TRDJ1	CACGYPRDTKNKLIF	TGTGCCTGTGGATACCCCAGGGATACGAAGAATAAACTCATCTTT
TRDV1	few	-	TRDJ1	CALVIIPTAYTDKLIF	TGTGCTCTTGTTATAATCCCTACGGCGTACACCGATAAACTCATCTTT
TRDV1	few	TRDD3	TRDJ1	CALGNAKRLRALGEPYLNTDKLIF	TGTGCTCTTGGGAACGCTAAACGACTCCGAGCACTGGGGGAGCCCTATTTGAACACCGATAAACTCATCTTT
TRDV3	few	-	TRDJ1	CASGLGPWGTELIF	TGTGCCTCGGGCCTAGGTCCTTGGGGTACCGAACTCATCTTT
TRDV1	-	TRDD3	TRDJ1	CALGPYMGDLRYTDKLIF	TGTGCTCTTGGACCCTACATGGGGGATCTAAGGTACACCGATAAACTCATCTTT
TRDV2	-	-	TRDJ1	CACDPVRWTCEKLIF	TGTGCCTGTGACCCTGTCCGGTGGACTTGCGAAAAACTCATCTTT
TRDV1	few	-	TRDJ1	CALGEPGPRIPDKLIF	TGTGCTCTTGGGGAACCAGGTCCCCGAATCCCCGATAAACTCATCTTT
TRDV1	-	TRDD3	TRDJ3	CALGEPLRELGVRPTWDTRQMFF	TGTGCTCTTGGGGAACCTCTACGGGAACTGGGGGTCCGACCGACCTGGGACACCCGACAGATGTTTTTC
TRDV3	-	-	TRDJ1	CAFTGHPSRHKLIF	TGTGCCTTTACCGGCCACCCCTCCCGTCATAAACTCATCTTT
TRDV1	-	TRDD3	TRDJ1	CALGEFWPKGSYWGAYTDKLIF	TGTGCTCTTGGGGAATTTTGGCCCAAGGGATCTTACTGGGGGGCGTACACCGATAAACTCATCTTT